This passage covers 25 T cell receptor beta chains from one sample sequenced in a study of cytomegalovirus exposure and HLA in healthy donors. The PCR used 60 Vbeta and 13 Jbeta primers. Libraries were prepared by immunoSEQ multiplex PCR; TCRdb keeps only in-frame clonotypes and omits some of them. This table has about 130,000 clones, approximately 85% appearing once. Specimen: PBMCs. The receptors here all came from a boy between 10 and 17 years old in good health and CMV-seronegative.

The rearrangement links TRBV29-1 to TRBJ1-1, with 7 bases that match TRBD1. Looked up from germline, CDR1 is SQVTM and CDR2 is ANQGSEA. J gave up 8 bases and V 4 bases, and 4 bases lay outside the gene matches. This CDR3 is built from 11 residues. CDR3 in DNA: TGCAGCGTTGGCGACAGGGAAGAAGCTTTCTTT. Translating gives CSVGDREEAFF.

This clone was counted only a few times. The chain employs TRBV6-1 and TRBJ2-7; D perhaps matches TRBD1 (6 bases). V was pared by 8 bases and J by 4 bases, with 18 bases between. This CDR3 is 14 amino acids long. The germline V gene encodes CDR1 MNHNS and CDR2 SASEGT. The CDR3 DNA follows: TGTGCCAGCTTCGGCCGGGACACGAATTACGAGCAGTACTTC. It is translated as CASFGRDTNYEQYF.

The gene calls are TRBV19 and TRBJ1-4; D not certain. The V and J ends lost 6 bases and 7 bases respectively, with 12 bases between them. Germline V lookup: CDR1 LNHDA, CDR2 SQIVND (reference sequence). There are 13 residues in the CDR3. The CDR3 DNA sequence: TGTGCCAGTAGCTCGGGGTGGGGTGAAAAACTGTTTTTT. Translating gives CASSSGWGEKLFF.

This rearrangement joins TRBV6-1 to TRBJ1-2; 9 bases fit TRBD1. The V gene end was trimmed by 8 bases and the J gene end by 0 bases; junction bases not matched to a gene: 7. CDR3 length: 15 residues. The germline CDR1 and CDR2 sequences are MNHNS and SASEGT. The DNA of the CDR3 is TGTGCCAGCGGTTCGGGACAGGGAGCTAACTATGGCTACACCTTC. This encodes CASGSGQGANYGYTF.

This clone turned up a few times. This chain uses TRBV6-5 with TRBJ2-7, with D possibly TRBD1 on 5 matching bases. This CDR3 is 14 amino acids long. Trimming cost V 0 bases and J 3 bases, with 9 bases left between them. The germline CDR1 and CDR2 sequences are MNHEY and SVGAGI. The CDR3 spells CASSYSGANYEQYF. DNA of the CDR3: TGTGCCAGCAGTTACTCTGGGGCCAACTACGAGCAGTACTTC.

The V gene is TRBV11-2, the J gene TRBJ2-5, with D possibly TRBD2 on 6 matching bases. Germline V lookup: CDR1 SGHAT, CDR2 FQNNGV. The CDR3 has 14 residues. The ends were cut back, 4 bases at V and 1 base at J, with 10 bases in the middle. CDR3 loop: CASSSSGLQETQYF. For the CDR3, the DNA is TGTGCCAGCAGCTCATCGGGACTCCAAGAGACCCAGTACTTC.

The rearrangement links TRBV10-3 to TRBJ2-6; possible D gene TRBD1, 6 bases. Trimming removed 4 bases at V and 3 bases at J, with 16 bases between. Germline values: CDR1 ENHRY, CDR2 SYGVKD. The length of the CDR3 is 17 residues. In DNA form, the CDR3 reads TGTGCCATCAGTGCGGAAACAGGGAGAGGTGGGGCCAACGTCCTGACTTTC. It encodes CAISAETGRGGANVLTF.

V usage is TRBV5-4 and J usage is TRBJ2-3, with 7 nucleotides matching TRBD1. V lost 0 bases, J lost 2 bases, and 6 bases stayed unmatched. Germline CDR1 SGHNT, CDR2 YYREEE (reference sequence). The CDR3 is 16 amino acids. In nucleotides, the CDR3 is TGTGCCAGCAGCTTGGACGGGACAGAGTTCACAGATACGCAGTATTTT. This sequence encodes CASSLDGTEFTDTQYF. Based on the CDR3 plus reference TRBV5-4 and TRBJ2-3, the full variable domain is ETGVTQSPTHLIKTRGQQVTLRCSSQSGHNTVSWYQQALGQGPQFIFQYYREEENGRGNFPPRFSGLQFPNYSSELNVNALELDDSALYLCASSLDGTEFTDTQYFGPGTRLTVL.

This sequence joins TRBV7-3 and TRBJ1-6, with D maybe TRBD1 (6 bases). Germline V gene data show CDR1 as SGHTA and CDR2 as FQGTGA. V was trimmed by 5 bases and J by 5 bases, leaving 13 bases between them. The CDR3 covers 15 residues. The DNA of the CDR3 is TGTGCCAGCAGCCCCACGGACAGTGATAATTCACCCCTCCACTTT. Protein: CASSPTDSDNSPLHF.

This clone occurred a few times. The chain carries TRBV10-3 and TRBJ2-7; 8 bases are a match to TRBD1. Germline loops: CDR1 ENHRY, CDR2 SYGVKD. After removal of 10 bases from V and 3 bases from J, the junction contained 5 bases not matched to a gene. The CDR3 extends over 12 amino acids. The CDR3 nucleotides are TGTGCCACCTCCGGACAGGGCTACGAGCAGTACTTC. Its translation is CATSGQGYEQYF.

This clone has only a few counts. This chain joins TRBV4-3 and TRBJ1-1; 8 nucleotides match TRBD1. Per the germline V gene, CDR1 is LGHNA and CDR2 is YSLEER. The CDR3 loop spans 15 amino acids. V lost 4 bases and J lost 2; bases outside the gene matches: 6. DNA of the CDR3: TGCGCCAGCAGCCGAGAAGGACAGGGAAACACTGAAGCTTTCTTT. It yields the protein CASSREGQGNTEAFF.

This chain links TRBV5-1 with TRBJ1-4; 7 positions match TRBD1. This CDR3 has 17 amino acids. Germline CDR1 reads SGHRS; CDR2 reads YFSETQ. V lost 1 base and J lost 4; bases outside the gene matches: 10. This CDR3 is CASSLQSTGYSNEKLFF. The CDR3 bases are TGCGCCAGCAGCTTGCAATCGACAGGGTATAGTAATGAAAAACTGTTTTTT.

As for this clone: The junction differs from germline at one of its ends, possibly a read error. The V and J genes are TRBV7-7 and TRBJ2-2, with a tentative D call TRBD2 (5 bases). Germline V gene lookup returns CDR1 SSHAT and CDR2 FNYEAQ (reference sequence). The CDR3 runs 14 residues. The CDR3 nucleotides are TGTGCTAGCAGCCCCACTCCGGGATTCGGGGAGCTGTTTTTT. This gives the protein CASSPTPGFGELFF.

V and J are TRBV4-3 and TRBJ2-3; TRBD1 might be the D (5 bases). V was cut by 1 base and J by 3 bases, with 8 bases left in between. Germline V gene data show CDR1 as LGHNA and CDR2 as YSLEER. The CDR3 is made up of 14 amino acids. The CDR3 loop is CASSQVAGTDTQYF. CDR3 coding DNA: TGCGCCAGCAGCCAAGTTGCAGGGACAGATACGCAGTATTTT.

The chain links TRBV7-8 to TRBJ2-1; TRBD2 matches 11 bases. Germline V gene data show CDR1 as SGHVS and CDR2 as FQNEAQ. V gave up 5 bases and J gave up 2 bases; unmatched junction bases: 14. The CDR3 extends over 19 amino acids. CDR3 sequence: CASSPRGVAGGRAYNEQFF. The CDR3 DNA reads as TGTGCCAGCAGCCCCAGGGGAGTAGCGGGAGGGCGCGCCTACAATGAGCAGTTCTTC.

The J gene is TRBJ1-1, the V gene TRBV6-6, with no clear D. Germline V gene data show CDR1 as MNHNY and CDR2 as SVGAGI (reference sequence). The CDR3 runs to 16 residues. Trimming removed 7 bases at V and 4 bases at J, with 22 bases between. This chain's CDR3 is CASIEVMSTGRTEAFF. CDR3 coding DNA: TGTGCCAGCATAGAAGTTATGAGCACTGGGCGCACTGAAGCTTTCTTT.

This CDR3 reads CASSGGQAGNTIYF. DNA for the CDR3: TGTGCCAGCAGCGGGGGACAGGCCGGAAACACCATATATTTT. The J gene is TRBJ1-3, the V gene TRBV5-4, with 8 bases fitting TRBD1. This CDR3 has 14 residues. Trimming at V came to 4 bases and at J to 4 bases, leaving 4 bases not matched to a gene. Per germline, CDR1 SGHNT and CDR2 YYREEE (reference sequence).

The V and J genes are TRBV19 and TRBJ2-7, with TRBD2 as a possible D gene (7 bases). V was pared by 8 bases and J by 6 bases, with 17 bases between. The CDR3 is made up of 13 amino acids. Looked up from germline, CDR1 is LNHDA and CDR2 is SQIVND (reference sequence). For the CDR3, the DNA is TGTGCCAGTGCGGGGGCGTTTCGGTCCGAGCAGTACTTC. It encodes CASAGAFRSEQYF.

V gene TRBV9 combines with J gene TRBJ2-3, with 7 bases aligning to TRBD2. Germline values: CDR1 SGDLS, CDR2 YYNGEE. With V trimmed by 3 bases and J by 1 base, 8 bases remained unmatched. The CDR3 consists of 16 residues. CDR3 in DNA: TGTGCCAGCAGCGCAGGACCGGCGGGGGGCACAGATACGCAGTATTTT. This translates into CASSAGPAGGTDTQYF. The full variable domain, rest sourced from reference TRBV9 and TRBJ2-3, is DSGVTQTPKHLITATGQRVTLRCSPRSGDLSVYWYQQSLDQGLQFLIQYYNGEERAKGNILERFSAQQFPDLHSELNLSSLELGDSALYFCASSAGPAGGTDTQYFGPGTRLTVL.

V usage is TRBV7-3 and J usage is TRBJ2-1, with 9 bases identical to TRBD2. This CDR3 contains 16 residues. Germline V gene sequence: CDR1 SGHTA, CDR2 FQGTGA. After removal of 5 bases from V and 4 bases from J, the junction contained 9 bases not matched to a gene. The CDR3 region has the DNA TGTGCCAGCAGCCCAGCGGGGGGCACGCTTTACAATGAGCAGTTCTTC. It is translated as CASSPAGGTLYNEQFF.

The chain links TRBV5-1 to TRBJ2-2; D unresolved. The CDR3 has 15 amino acids. V gave up 1 base and J gave up 1 base, with 8 bases separating them. Germline V lookup: CDR1 SGHRS, CDR2 YFSETQ. The CDR3 reads CASSLSQENTGELFF. Here the CDR3 DNA reads TGCGCCAGCAGCTTGAGCCAGGAGAACACCGGGGAGCTGTTTTTT.

V gene TRBV10-3 combines with J gene TRBJ2-1, with D unclear. The CDR3 totals 15 residues. Germline assignment: CDR1 ENHRY and CDR2 SYGVKD. The V and J ends lost 2 bases and 7 bases respectively, with 15 bases between them. CDR3 residues: CAISETLATTNEQFF. The CDR3 DNA reads TGTGCCATCAGTGAGACCCTCGCGACAACGAATGAGCAGTTCTTC.

The rearrangement links TRBV18 to TRBJ2-5, with D possibly matching TRBD2 (6 bases). The V gene lost 3 bases and the J gene lost 4 bases, with 12 bases spanning the gap. The germline CDR1 and CDR2 sequences are KGHSH and LQKENI. The CDR3 contains 14 residues. CDR3 nucleotides: TGTGCCAGCTCACCGCGGGGACGGAGAGAGACCCAGTACTTC. Protein: CASSPRGRRETQYF.

This clone was counted once. The chain employs TRBV5-1 and TRBJ2-3; the match to TRBD1 covers 10 bases. The CDR3 sequence is 16 residues long. Trimming cost V 0 bases and J 3 bases; bases outside gene matches: 4. CDR1 SGHRS and CDR2 YFSETQ come from the germline V gene. Written as DNA, the CDR3 is TGCGCCAGCAGCTTGGGGGACAGGGGTTTAACAGATACGCAGTATTTT. Translation gives CASSLGDRGLTDTQYF.

The chain has TRBV7-3 and TRBJ2-3; D unresolved. This CDR3 contains 13 residues. V lost 5 bases and J lost 0, with 6 bases in between. Germline CDR1 SGHTA, CDR2 FQGTGA. The CDR3 coding sequence is TGTGCCAGCAGCCCCGTGAGCACAGATACGCAGTATTTT. Translated: CASSPVSTDTQYF.